This T cell receptor beta chain stems from a study of T cell responses to AZD1222 COVID-19 vaccine. This table comes from immunoSEQ multiplex PCR, and its TCRdb copy is limited to in-frame clones, with some not included. The sample has some 48,000 clones; 80% to 90% are singletons. Comment on this clone: Its target is unknown.

Study observations and caveats: White British donors predominated, females outnumbered males, and clonal diversity was possibly underestimated. Among vaccine-associated CD4 TCRs, coverage spanned spike, with dominance at 160-218 and 743-854.

Recipients boosted at about 4 weeks or about 12 weeks are pooled. The J segment lost 0 bases and the V segment lost 6 bases, leaving 8 bases of the junction unmatched. This CDR3 region has 17 residues. Germline CDR1 KGHSH, CDR2 LQKENI. This TCR derives from an adult who received the AZD1222 COVID-19 vaccine. This rearrangement joins TRBV18 to TRBJ2-2, with 9 bases identical to TRBD2. Sequenced here: peripheral blood, sampled 28 days after the second AZD1222 dose. CDR3 in amino acids: CASSLRTSGSNTGELFF. As DNA, the CDR3 is TGTGCCAGCTCTCTTCGTACTAGCGGGTCGAACACCGGGGAGCTGTTTTTT.